This T cell receptor beta chain was identified during a study of blood T cell repertoires in COVID-19. Study-level background: Samples came from the United States, Italy and Spain, spanning acute and convalescent COVID-19.

Sequencing was performed with immunoSEQ multiplex PCR; in TCRdb, only in-frame clones are kept and a portion is missing. The top ten clones hold 0.7% of a sample with roughly 230,000 clones, around 90% of them seen once. The CDR3 runs to 13 residues. V was trimmed by 4 bases and J by 2 bases, leaving 10 bases between them. CDR1 is SGHDT and CDR2 is YYEEEE in the germline V gene. The origin of this receptor is a human donor in a cohort sampled during active COVID-19. Sequenced: peripheral blood. V usage is TRBV5-6 and J usage is TRBJ2-7; D possibly corresponds to TRBD2 (6 bases). The CDR3 here is CASSNWGAYEQYF. The CDR3 region has the DNA TGTGCCAGCAGCAACTGGGGGGCCTACGAGCAGTACTTC.